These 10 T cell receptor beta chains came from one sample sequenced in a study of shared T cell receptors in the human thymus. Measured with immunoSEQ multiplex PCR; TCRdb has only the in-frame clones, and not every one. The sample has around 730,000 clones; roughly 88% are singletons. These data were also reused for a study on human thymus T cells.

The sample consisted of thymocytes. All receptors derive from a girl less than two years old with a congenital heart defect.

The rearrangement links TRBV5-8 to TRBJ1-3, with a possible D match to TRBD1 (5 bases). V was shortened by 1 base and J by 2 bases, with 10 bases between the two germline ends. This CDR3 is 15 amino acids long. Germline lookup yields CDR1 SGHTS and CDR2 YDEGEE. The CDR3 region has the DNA TGTGCCAGCAGCTTGCTGGGGCCTCCTGGAAACACCATATATTTT. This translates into CASSLLGPPGNTIYF. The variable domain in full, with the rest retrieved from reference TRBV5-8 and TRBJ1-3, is EAGVTQSPTHLIKTRGQQATLRCSPISGHTSVYWYQQALGLGLQFLLWYDEGEERNRGNFPPRFSGRQFPNYSSELNVNALELEDSALYLCASSLLGPPGNTIYFGEGSWLTVV.

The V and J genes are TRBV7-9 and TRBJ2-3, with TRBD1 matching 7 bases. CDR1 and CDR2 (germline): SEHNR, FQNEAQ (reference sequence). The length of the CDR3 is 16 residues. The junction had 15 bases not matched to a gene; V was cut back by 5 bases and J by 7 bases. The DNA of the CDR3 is TGTGCCAGCAGCACCAACCGGGACAGATCCAAGAATACGCAGTATTTT. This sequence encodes CASSTNRDRSKNTQYF.

The CDR3 region has the DNA TGTGCCTGGAGTGTTCCAGGTCCGGACACTGAAGCTTTCTTT. Protein: CAWSVPGPDTEAFF. The chain is built from TRBV30 and TRBJ1-1; D remains ambiguous. The V gene's germline CDR1 is GTSNPN and CDR2 SVGIG (reference sequence). The CDR3 is 14 amino acids. Between the trimmed V and J ends, which lost 0 bases and 3 bases, there was a span of 11 bases.

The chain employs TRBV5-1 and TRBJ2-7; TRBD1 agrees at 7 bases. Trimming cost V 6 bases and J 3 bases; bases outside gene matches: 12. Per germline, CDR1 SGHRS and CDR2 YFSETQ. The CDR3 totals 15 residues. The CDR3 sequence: CASTFLGAGGYEQYF. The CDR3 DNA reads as TGCGCCAGCACCTTCCTGGGAGCAGGGGGCTACGAGCAGTACTTC.

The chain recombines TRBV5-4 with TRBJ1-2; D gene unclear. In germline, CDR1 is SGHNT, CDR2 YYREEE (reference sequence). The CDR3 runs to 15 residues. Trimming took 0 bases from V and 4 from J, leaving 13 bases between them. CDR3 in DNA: TGTGCCAGCAGCTTGGTTTCAGGTCTAAGCTATGGCTACACCTTC. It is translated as CASSLVSGLSYGYTF.

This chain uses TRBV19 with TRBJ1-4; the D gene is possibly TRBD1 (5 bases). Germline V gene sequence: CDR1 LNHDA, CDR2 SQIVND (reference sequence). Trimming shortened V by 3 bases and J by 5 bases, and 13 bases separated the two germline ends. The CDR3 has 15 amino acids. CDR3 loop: CASSIGAELNEKLFF. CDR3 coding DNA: TGTGCCAGTAGTATTGGGGCAGAGCTGAATGAAAAACTGTTTTTT.

The CDR3 sequence: CSVEIRGGDTEAFF. The CDR3 DNA reads as TGCAGCGTTGAAATCAGAGGGGGGGACACTGAAGCTTTCTTT. The chain joins TRBV29-1 to TRBJ1-1; D is perhaps TRBD1 (6 bases). The CDR3 runs 14 residues. The germline gives CDR1 SQVTM, CDR2 ANQGSEA. Trimming pared 2 bases from V and 3 bases from J, leaving 13 bases between.

CDR3 nucleotides: TGTGCCAGCAGTGAAGCCTTGCCAGGGGGCACAGATACGCAGTATTTT. Translated, it gives CASSEALPGGTDTQYF. J is TRBJ2-3 and V is TRBV6-1; possibly TRBD1 for D (6 bases). V gave up 0 bases and J gave up 1 base, with 11 bases separating them. The CDR3 totals 16 residues. Germline V gene sequence: CDR1 MNHNS, CDR2 SASEGT.

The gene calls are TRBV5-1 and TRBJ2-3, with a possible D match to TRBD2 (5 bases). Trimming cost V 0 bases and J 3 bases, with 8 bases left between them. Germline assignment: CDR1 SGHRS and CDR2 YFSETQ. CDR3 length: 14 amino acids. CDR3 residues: CASSLGEPTDTQYF. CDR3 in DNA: TGCGCCAGCAGCTTGGGGGAGCCTACAGATACGCAGTATTTT.

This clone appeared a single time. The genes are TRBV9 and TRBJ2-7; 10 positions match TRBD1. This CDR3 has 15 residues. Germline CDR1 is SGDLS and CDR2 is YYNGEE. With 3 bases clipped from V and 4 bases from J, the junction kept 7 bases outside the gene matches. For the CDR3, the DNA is TGTGCCAGCAGCGACCGGGACAGGGGAAGGTACGAGCAGTACTTC. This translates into CASSDRDRGRYEQYF.